This TCR beta chain stems from a study of sequential checkpoint blockade in melanoma. The CDR3 loop spans 16 amino acids. The germline V gene has CDR1 LNHDA and CDR2 SQIVND (reference sequence). The J segment lost 3 bases and the V segment lost 2 bases, leaving 8 bases of the junction unmatched. Assay used: immunoSEQ multiplex PCR; TCRdb lists only in-frame clones, some missing. The sample consists of approximately 19,000 clones, 26% of them appearing once. Treatment specified: randomized to nivolumab then ipilimumab (arm A) or the reverse (arm B). The receptor's source is a human donor with melanoma. The chain links TRBV19 to TRBJ2-7; the match to TRBD2 covers 9 bases. Specimen: tumor tissue (inferred from file names), collected from a patient given nivolumab and ipilimumab in sequence. The CDR3 reads CASSISSSGNHYEQYF. The CDR3 DNA follows: TGTGCCAGTAGTATATCCTCTAGCGGGAACCACTACGAGCAGTACTTC.